One and the same sample provided the 28 T cell receptor beta chains below, sequenced in a study of cytomegalovirus exposure and HLA in healthy donors (dated by TCRdb to the late 2010s). Preparation of the library involved the immunoSEQ multiplex PCR assay. For the multiplex PCR, a mixture combining 60 forward primers for TCR Vbeta segments and 13 reverse primers for TCR Jbeta segments was used. TCRdb took over this immuneACCESS table, retaining in-frame rearrangements with V and J assigned. Such tables are incomplete; in checked studies, under half of the missing clones stem from an unresolved V gene, and the remainder is unexplained. The sample table records roughly 190,000 clones; around 81% of these occur just once. The top ten constitute 9.5% to 13% of the sample. The sample taken for sequencing was PBMCs. Source of these receptors: a woman in her forties or fifties in good health and CMV-seropositive.

The rearrangement uses TRBV12-5 and TRBJ1-5; D is undetermined. The germline V and J ends were trimmed by 5 bases and 5 bases, with 4 bases remaining between them. The CDR3 loop spans 11 amino acids. The V gene's germline CDR1 is LGHNT and CDR2 FRNRAP. DNA of the CDR3: TGTGCTAGTGGTCCTCATCAGCCCCAGCATTTT. Its protein is CASGPHQPQHF.

The chain combines TRBV6-1 with TRBJ1-2; TRBD1 matches at 8 bases. Per germline, CDR1 MNHNS and CDR2 SASEGT. Germline trimming cut 5 bases from V and 6 bases from J; bases unmatched to any gene: 2. The CDR3 sequence is 12 residues long. The CDR3 protein is CASSSGGHGYTF. CDR3 DNA sequence: TGTGCCAGCAGTTCAGGGGGCCATGGCTACACCTTC.

The chain employs TRBV27 and TRBJ2-5; maybe TRBD1 (5 bases). The CDR3 contains 13 residues. Trimming took off 6 bases at V and 0 bases at J, with 8 bases between the two ends. CDR1 is MNHEY, CDR2 SMNVEV, per germline (reference sequence). CDR3 DNA: TGTGCCAGCAGAAAAGGGGACCAAGAGACCCAGTACTTC. Its translation: CASRKGDQETQYF.

This chain joins TRBV5-4 and TRBJ2-3; 7 bases are a match to TRBD1. The CDR3 is 15 residues long. J gave up 5 bases and V 4 bases, and 10 bases lay outside the gene matches. The germline V gene encodes CDR1 SGHNT and CDR2 YYREEE (reference sequence). The CDR3 reads CASSPSTGSQDTQYF. As DNA, the CDR3 is TGTGCCAGCAGCCCCTCGACAGGGTCGCAAGATACGCAGTATTTT.

The gene calls are TRBV18 and TRBJ2-2; 8 nucleotides match TRBD2. The CDR3 sequence is 17 residues long. Germline lookup yields CDR1 KGHSH and CDR2 LQKENI. V lost 3 bases and J lost 7; bases outside the gene matches: 13. The CDR3 protein is CASSPLGAGDLGGELFF. CDR3 sequence (DNA): TGTGCCAGCTCACCCCTGGGAGCGGGGGATCTCGGCGGGGAGCTGTTTTTT. Based on the CDR3 plus reference TRBV18 and TRBJ2-2, the full variable domain is NAGVMQNPRHLVRRRGQEARLRCSPMKGHSHVYWYRQLPEEGLKFMVYLQKENIIDESGMPKERFSAEFPKEGPSILRIQQVVRGDSAAYFCASSPLGAGDLGGELFFGEGSRLTVL.

V usage is TRBV28 and J usage is TRBJ1-4; 11 bases fit TRBD1. Trimming took 3 bases from V and 0 from J; bases not matched to a gene: 6. The CDR3 covers 18 residues. Germline CDR1 MDHEN, CDR2 SYDVKM. The CDR3 nucleotides read TGTGCCAGCAGTTTCTTAGGACAGGGGGCCGCAACTAATGAAAAACTGTTTTTT. Protein sequence: CASSFLGQGAATNEKLFF. Variable domain in full (rest from reference TRBV28 and TRBJ1-4): DVKVTQSSRYLVKRTGEKVFLECVQDMDHENMFWYRQDPGLGLRLIYFSYDVKMKEKGDIPEGYSVSREKKERFSLILESASTNQTSMYLCASSFLGQGAATNEKLFFGSGTQLSVL.

The chain uses TRBV6-1 and TRBJ1-3, with no clear D. V was pared by 6 bases and J by 3 bases, with 12 bases between. Germline values: CDR1 MNHNS, CDR2 SASEGT. The CDR3 covers 14 residues. CDR3 amino acids: CASRKPEGGNTIYF. In DNA form, the CDR3 reads TGTGCCAGCAGGAAGCCGGAGGGTGGAAACACCATATATTTT.

This clone was seen a few times. The genes are TRBV28 and TRBJ2-3; possible D gene TRBD1, 5 bases. The CDR3 length is 15 residues. The germline CDR1 and CDR2 sequences are MDHEN and SYDVKM. Trimming took off 3 bases at V and 2 bases at J, with 12 bases between the two ends. In nucleotides, the CDR3 is TGTGCCAGCAGTTTCAGGACACCAACCACAGATACGCAGTATTTT. It translates to CASSFRTPTTDTQYF.

The chain joins TRBV19 to TRBJ1-2, with 8 bases aligning to TRBD1. Germline CDR1 reads LNHDA; CDR2 reads SQIVND (reference sequence). The CDR3 consists of 15 residues. With V trimmed by 5 bases and J by 6 bases, 11 bases remained unmatched. CDR3 region: CASSLPSGGWDGYTF. DNA for the CDR3: TGTGCCAGTAGTCTCCCCTCAGGGGGCTGGGATGGCTACACCTTC.

J is TRBJ1-2 and V is TRBV6-5; D not certain. V was trimmed by 11 bases and J by 4 bases, leaving 14 bases between them. The CDR3 contains 12 residues. Germline V CDR1 and CDR2: MNHEY, SVGAGI. CDR3 loop: CAGRKEIYGYTF. In DNA, the CDR3 is TGTGCCGGCCGAAAGGAGATCTATGGCTACACCTTC.

The table lists this clone with a count of one. The J gene is TRBJ1-1, the V gene TRBV5-6, with TRBD1 identical over 7 bases. J gave up 5 bases and V 4 bases, and 14 bases lay outside the gene matches. The V gene's germline CDR1 is SGHDT and CDR2 YYEEEE. The CDR3 is made up of 16 amino acids. CDR3 protein: CASSGPLQGLRTEAFF. The CDR3, as DNA: TGTGCCAGCAGCGGGCCCCTACAGGGGTTAAGGACTGAAGCTTTCTTT.

V is TRBV11-2 and J is TRBJ2-2; a weak D match, TRBD2 (5 bases). Per germline, CDR1 SGHAT and CDR2 FQNNGV. Between the trimmed V and J ends, which lost 0 bases and 7 bases, there was a span of 9 bases. The CDR3 covers 14 residues. CDR3 loop: CASSLDPGGGELFF. The CDR3 bases are TGTGCCAGCAGCTTAGATCCCGGAGGCGGGGAGCTGTTTTTT.

V is TRBV7-3 and J is TRBJ2-1; D call uncertain. V lost 1 base and J 0 bases, leaving 7 bases between the germline ends. From germline, CDR1 is SGHTA and CDR2 FQGTGA. This CDR3 has 15 amino acids. The CDR3 is CASSLSIGSYNEQFF. CDR3 sequence (DNA): TGTGCCAGCAGCTTAAGTATCGGCTCCTACAATGAGCAGTTCTTC.

The J gene is TRBJ2-7, the V gene TRBV4-3; D uncertain. Trimming pared 1 base from V and 3 bases from J, leaving 7 bases between. Germline values: CDR1 LGHNA, CDR2 YSLEER. CDR3 length: 13 residues. The CDR3 loop is CASSQGQFYEQYF. The CDR3 DNA reads TGCGCCAGCAGCCAAGGGCAGTTCTACGAGCAGTACTTC.

J is TRBJ1-5 and V is TRBV5-5, with 7 bases fitting TRBD1. CDR3 length: 15 amino acids. The junction had 9 bases not matched to a gene; V was cut back by 4 bases and J by 5 bases. Germline V CDR1 and CDR2: SGHKS, YYEKEE (reference sequence). CDR3 sequence reads: CASSHGQADYQPQHF. As DNA, the CDR3 is TGTGCCAGCAGCCATGGACAGGCCGACTATCAGCCCCAGCATTTT.

V usage is TRBV7-9 and J usage is TRBJ2-7; a possible D gene is TRBD2 (6 bases). V lost 4 bases to trimming and J lost 5 bases, with 12 bases between them. The CDR3 covers 13 residues. Germline loops: CDR1 SEHNR, CDR2 FQNEAQ (reference sequence). CDR3 bases: TGTGCCAGCAGCTACCCTCGGGAGAACGAGCAGTACTTC. Translated: CASSYPRENEQYF.

The V gene is TRBV6-5, the J gene TRBJ2-3; TRBD1 matches 7 bases. This CDR3 is 14 amino acids long. CDR1 is MNHEY, CDR2 SVGAGI, per germline. V dropped 6 bases and J dropped 0; count of bases not matched to a gene: 3. The CDR3 protein is CASRGTASTDTQYF. CDR3 DNA sequence: TGTGCCAGCAGAGGGACAGCTAGCACAGATACGCAGTATTTT.

This chain uses TRBV19 with TRBJ1-2, with D possibly matching TRBD1 (5 bases). Germline V gene sequence: CDR1 LNHDA, CDR2 SQIVND (reference sequence). The CDR3 runs 13 residues. The ends were cut back, 5 bases at V and 2 bases at J, with 9 bases in the middle. The CDR3 coding sequence is TGTGCCAGTAGTCTGAACAGGAACTATGGCTACACCTTC. This translates into CASSLNRNYGYTF.

The chain joins TRBV5-1 to TRBJ2-2; possibly TRBD1 for D (5 bases). CDR3 length: 15 residues. Germline V gene data show CDR1 as SGHRS and CDR2 as YFSETQ. V was trimmed by 4 bases and J by 4 bases, leaving 14 bases between them. The CDR3 DNA reads TGCGCCAGCAGCCCGCTGGGGCTATCCACCGGGGAGCTGTTTTTT. This encodes CASSPLGLSTGELFF.

To note about this clone: In the same sample, other DNA sequences code for this CDR3. The chain employs TRBV4-1 and TRBJ2-7, with a tentative D call TRBD2 (6 bases). V lost 4 bases and J 1 base, leaving 14 bases between the germline ends. Germline assignment: CDR1 MGHRA and CDR2 YSYEKL. The CDR3 consists of 15 residues. The CDR3 coding sequence is TGCGCCAGCAGCCGAGGGTCCGGAGGGTCCTACGAGCAGTACTTC. Its protein is CASSRGSGGSYEQYF.

This clone was counted at least ten times. Here the CDR3 reads CASSEAQGESTEAFF. For the CDR3, the DNA is TGTGCCAGCAGTGAAGCCCAGGGGGAGAGCACTGAAGCTTTCTTT. This chain joins TRBV6-1 and TRBJ1-1, with TRBD1 matching over 7 bases. The V gene end was trimmed by 0 bases and the J gene end by 4 bases; junction bases not matched to a gene: 5. The V gene's germline CDR1 is MNHNS and CDR2 SASEGT. This CDR3 is 15 amino acids long.

The chain carries TRBV11-3 and TRBJ2-7, with 9 positions matching TRBD1. The CDR3 is made up of 13 amino acids. The J segment lost 6 bases and the V segment lost 5 bases, leaving 5 bases of the junction unmatched. The V gene's germline CDR1 is SGHNT and CDR2 YENEEA. The CDR3 bases are TGTGCCAGCAGCACCGGGACAGGGCTCGAGCAGTACTTC. Protein product: CASSTGTGLEQYF.

J is TRBJ1-2 and V is TRBV15; D not certain. CDR3 length: 16 amino acids. Between the trimmed V and J ends, which lost 0 bases and 1 base, there was a span of 12 bases. Looked up from germline, CDR1 is LNHNV and CDR2 is YYDKDF (reference sequence). The CDR3 bases are TGTGCCACCAGCAGAGATATGGCTGCCAGTAACTATGGCTACACCTTC. It specifies CATSRDMAASNYGYTF. Full variable domain (remainder filled in from reference TRBV15 and TRBJ1-2): DAMVIQNPRYQVTQFGKPVTLSCSQTLNHNVMYWYQQKSSQAPKLLFHYYDKDFNNEADTPDNFQSRRPNTSFCFLDIRSPGLGDTAMYLCATSRDMAASNYGYTFGSGTRLTVV.

This chain links TRBV9 with TRBJ1-2, with D perhaps TRBD1 (5 bases). Trimming cost V 4 bases and J 8 bases, with 30 bases left between them. The germline V gene encodes CDR1 SGDLS and CDR2 YYNGEE. The CDR3 is 18 amino acids. CDR3 coding DNA: TGTGCCAGCAGCCCGACGCCCCGCGGGGGAGTATCCCCTTCGGGCTACACCTTC. Encoded protein: CASSPTPRGGVSPSGYTF.

V and J are TRBV19 and TRBJ1-1; 9 bases match TRBD1. The germline gives CDR1 LNHDA, CDR2 SQIVND (reference sequence). Unmatched junction bases numbered 6, after V lost 3 bases and J lost 1 base. This CDR3 is built from 16 residues. DNA for the CDR3: TGTGCCAGTAGTATTACAGGGGGCGCAGGGAACACTGAAGCTTTCTTT. The encoded protein is CASSITGGAGNTEAFF.

The V and J genes are TRBV5-4 and TRBJ1-4, with a weak D call TRBD1 (6 bases). Trimming shortened V by 5 bases and J by 14 bases, and 22 bases separated the two germline ends. The CDR3 length is 14 residues. Germline V lookup: CDR1 SGHNT, CDR2 YYREEE (reference sequence). The DNA for the CDR3 is TGTGCCAGCAGTTCGACAGGCGCCGGGCTGGGGCTGTTTTTT. This translates into CASSSTGAGLGLFF.

This chain connects TRBV5-1 to TRBJ1-1; TRBD1 is a possible D gene (5 bases). V was shortened by 4 bases and J by 3 bases, with 13 bases between the two germline ends. Germline V lookup: CDR1 SGHRS, CDR2 YFSETQ. This CDR3 contains 14 residues. CDR3 sequence: CASSPRIGDTEAFF. Written as DNA, the CDR3 is TGCGCCAGCAGCCCTCGTATAGGGGACACTGAAGCTTTCTTT.

This chain links TRBV4-1 with TRBJ2-2, with D hard to call. There are 13 residues in the CDR3. Germline V gene lookup returns CDR1 MGHRA and CDR2 YSYEKL. Deletions cut 7 bases from V and 1 base from J, with 7 bases between. CDR3 nucleotide sequence: TGCGCCAGCAAGTCAGGGAACACCGGGGAGCTGTTTTTT. Encoded protein: CASKSGNTGELFF.